One and the same sample provided the 16 T cell receptor beta chains below, sequenced in a study of T-cell reconstitution after alpha-beta-depleted transplantation in children. TCRbeta library preparation incorporated unique molecular identifiers. Via MiXCR, TCRdb re-called the PCR reads, giving one row per CDR3 protein. The sample lists hundreds of thousands of distinct CDR3 sequences, about 16% occurring once. The sample consisted of PBMCs from the stem cell graft donor, taken from the stem cell graft. The receptors stem from a human donor who donated a stem cell graft to a child with acute lymphoblastic leukemia.

This clonotype was picked up a small number of times. V is TRBV5-1 and J is TRBJ2-1; D assignment may be TRBD1 or TRBD2 (5 bases each). Germline CDR1 is SGHRS and CDR2 is YFSETQ. This CDR3 spans 16 amino acids. The V end lost 4 bases, the J end lost 4 bases, and 18 bases lay between the germline ends. The CDR3 DNA reads TGCGCCAGCAGCCCGGGGACCATCAAGACTTACAATGAGCAGTTCTTC. Protein: CASSPGTIKTYNEQFF.

There are a few counts of this clonotype. This rearrangement joins TRBV10-3 to TRBJ2-7; 11 bases match TRBD2. Trimming at V came to 3 bases and at J to 5 bases, leaving 12 bases not matched to a gene. Germline V gene data show CDR1 as ENHRY and CDR2 as SYGVKD. This CDR3 has 17 residues. CDR3 sequence (DNA): TGTGCCATCAGTGACAGCGGGACTAGCGGTGTTCGGAACGAGCAGTACTTC. The encoded protein is CAISDSGTSGVRNEQYF.

The DNA for the CDR3 is TGTGCCAGCAGCCTCCACAGTGACAGGGTAAATGAAAAACTGTTTTTT. Residues: CASSLHSDRVNEKLFF. J is TRBJ1-4 and V is TRBV9, with 7 bases matching TRBD1. V lost 4 bases to trimming and J lost 5 bases; unmatched junction nucleotides: 11. CDR1 SGDLS and CDR2 YYNGEE come from the germline V gene. The CDR3 sequence is 16 residues long.

This clonotype has a handful of counts. The chain combines TRBV20-1 with TRBJ2-1, with unresolved D. Trimming removed 5 bases from V and 8 bases from J, with 10 bases in between. The CDR3 length is 11 residues. Germline V gene sequence: CDR1 DFQATT, CDR2 SNEGSKA (reference sequence). The CDR3 DNA sequence: TGCAGTGCTTTCGGACCGGATGAGCAGTTCTTC. It codes for CSAFGPDEQFF.

This clonotype was observed many times. This sequence joins TRBV12-3 or TRBV12-4 and TRBJ2-7; D unresolved. The germline V and J ends were trimmed by 5 bases and 4 bases, with 6 bases remaining between them. The CDR3 loop spans 11 amino acids. CDR3 loop: CASSGYYEQYF. In DNA form, the CDR3 reads TGTGCCAGCAGTGGGTATTACGAGCAGTACTTC.

This clonotype was counted between two and nine times. The rearrangement links TRBV20-1 to TRBJ2-2, with 8 bases lining up with TRBD1. CDR3 length: 14 residues. In germline, CDR1 is DFQATT, CDR2 SNEGSKA (reference sequence). J gave up 6 bases and V 2 bases, and 5 bases lay outside the gene matches. The DNA for the CDR3 is TGCAGTGCTAGACTGGACAGGGTCGCCGGGGAGCTGTTTTTT. Its translation is CSARLDRVAGELFF.

V usage is TRBV6-2 or TRBV6-3 and J usage is TRBJ2-1, with no clear D. CDR1 and CDR2 from the germline V gene are MNHEY and SVGEGT. Trimming took off 2 bases at V and 4 bases at J, with 6 bases between the two ends. CDR3 length equals 13 residues. CDR3 sequence: CASSYPRYNEQFF. CDR3 in DNA: TGTGCCAGCAGTTACCCCCGTTACAATGAGCAGTTCTTC.

This clonotype was seen more than once but under ten times. The CDR3 DNA reads as TGCGCCAGCAGCCCCTCGGGGGGCACTGAAGCTTTCTTT. Translated, it gives CASSPSGGTEAFF. This chain links TRBV5-1 with TRBJ1-1; TRBD1 might be the D (5 bases). The CDR3 runs 13 residues. In germline, CDR1 is SGHRS, CDR2 YFSETQ. The V and J ends lost 4 bases and 4 bases respectively, with 11 bases between them.

This clonotype was seen ten or more times. Compared with germline, one end of the junction differs, possibly owing to a read error. CDR3 nucleotides: TGCGCCAGCAGCTTGGAAGGGGGCTACGAGCAGTACTTC. It codes for CASSLEGGYEQYF. The V and J genes are TRBV27 and TRBJ2-7; tentatively, D is TRBD1 (6 bases). CDR1 and CDR2 (germline): MNHEY, SMNVEV (reference sequence). CDR3 length: 13 amino acids.

The V and J genes are TRBV9 and TRBJ1-4; tentatively, D is TRBD1 (6 bases). Trimming shortened V by 2 bases and J by 3 bases, and 8 bases separated the two germline ends. The CDR3 covers 14 residues. CDR1 SGDLS and CDR2 YYNGEE come from the germline V gene. CDR3 in amino acids: CASSVEGANEKLFF. The CDR3 bases are TGTGCCAGCAGCGTCGAGGGGGCTAATGAAAAACTGTTTTTT.

This rearrangement joins TRBV7-9 to TRBJ2-3, with 8 bases aligning to TRBD2. CDR3 size: 16 residues. V shed 5 bases and J 2 bases; nucleotides not matched to a gene: 9. Germline loops: CDR1 SEHNR, CDR2 FQNEAQ (reference sequence). Here the CDR3 reads CASSHQAGVDTDTQYF. In DNA form, the CDR3 reads TGTGCCAGCAGCCACCAAGCGGGAGTAGACACAGATACGCAGTATTTT.

This clonotype was found a few times. CDR3 nucleotides: TGCGCCAGCAGCGCCATCTCCCCAGATACGCAGTATTTT. Amino acid sequence: CASSAISPDTQYF. The chain recombines TRBV5-1 with TRBJ2-3; no clear D. The germline V gene has CDR1 SGHRS and CDR2 YFSETQ. CDR3 length equals 13 residues. Trimming left V 4 bases short and J 4 bases short, with 10 bases between.

This chain links TRBV10-2 with TRBJ2-1; D not resolved. The V end lost 0 bases, the J end lost 4 bases, and 10 bases lay between the germline ends. The CDR3 runs to 15 residues. Looked up from germline, CDR1 is WSHSY and CDR2 is SAAADI. CDR3 in amino acids: CASSESRIRYNEQFF. The CDR3 nucleotides read TGCGCCAGCAGTGAGTCGAGGATCCGTTACAATGAGCAGTTCTTC.

This clonotype showed up just a few times. The chain is built from TRBV10-3 and TRBJ1-2, with TRBD1 as a possible D gene (6 bases). Germline assignment: CDR1 ENHRY and CDR2 SYGVKD. The length of the CDR3 is 12 residues. Trimming left V 6 bases short and J 6 bases short, with 11 bases between. The CDR3 spells CAISGRQDGYTF. The CDR3 region has the DNA TGTGCCATCAGCGGCCGACAGGATGGCTACACCTTC.

The rearrangement joins TRBV4-2 to TRBJ2-2; tentatively, D is TRBD2 (6 bases). The CDR3 has 13 amino acids. Germline lookup yields CDR1 LGHNA and CDR2 YNFKEQ. Trimming removed 6 bases at V and 7 bases at J, with 12 bases between. CDR3 residues: CASRATSIGELFF. CDR3 DNA sequence: TGTGCCAGCAGGGCAACTAGCATCGGGGAGCTGTTTTTT.

The chain joins TRBV12-3 or TRBV12-4 to TRBJ1-1; no reliable D call. The CDR3 spans 11 residues. Trimming took 7 bases from V and 4 from J, leaving 7 bases between them. CDR3 sequence (DNA): TGTGCCAGCAATAAGATCACTGAAGCTTTCTTT. Its protein is CASNKITEAFF.